This T cell receptor (beta chain) was observed in a study of CD8 T cells in ankylosing spondylitis. Points from the study as a whole: Past studies reported some motif variants in reactive arthritis synovial fluid and blood. It was reported that disease-linked clones were significantly enriched in matched ankylosing spondylitis synovial fluid.

Details on this clonotype: Antigen unknown.

TCRdb analysed the 5' RACE reads with MiXCR anew, one entry per CDR3 protein. The table records about 250,000 distinct CDR3 sequences, more than 25% of them present only once. Germline V lookup: CDR1 DFQATT, CDR2 SNEGSKA (reference sequence). This CDR3 comprises 15 residues. Deletions cut 7 bases from V and 0 bases from J, with 16 bases between. Source material: blood, either unsorted or a sorted T cell fraction (not recorded which). The TCR originated in a male donor with ankylosing spondylitis or in good health (not recorded which). The V and J genes are TRBV20-1 and TRBJ1-3; unclear D gene. In nucleotides, the CDR3 is TGCAGTGTTCTATTTAGGGCATTCTCTGGAAACACCATATATTTT. The encoded protein is CSVLFRAFSGNTIYF.